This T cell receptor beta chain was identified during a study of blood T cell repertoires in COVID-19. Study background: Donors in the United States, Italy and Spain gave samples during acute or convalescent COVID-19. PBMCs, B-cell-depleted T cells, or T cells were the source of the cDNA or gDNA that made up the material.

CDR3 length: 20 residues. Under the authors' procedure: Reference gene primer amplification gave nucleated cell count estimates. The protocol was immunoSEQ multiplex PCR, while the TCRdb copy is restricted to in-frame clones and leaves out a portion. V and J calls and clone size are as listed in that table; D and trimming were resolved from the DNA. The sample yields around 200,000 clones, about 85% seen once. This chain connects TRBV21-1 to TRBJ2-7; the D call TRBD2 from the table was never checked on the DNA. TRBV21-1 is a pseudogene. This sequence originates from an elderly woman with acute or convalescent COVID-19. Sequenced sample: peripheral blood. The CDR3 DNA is TGTGCCAGCAGCCATTACCAAAATAGCGGGAGGGCCAGTGTTAGGTCCGAGCAGTACTTC. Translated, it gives CASSHYQNSGRASVRSEQYF.